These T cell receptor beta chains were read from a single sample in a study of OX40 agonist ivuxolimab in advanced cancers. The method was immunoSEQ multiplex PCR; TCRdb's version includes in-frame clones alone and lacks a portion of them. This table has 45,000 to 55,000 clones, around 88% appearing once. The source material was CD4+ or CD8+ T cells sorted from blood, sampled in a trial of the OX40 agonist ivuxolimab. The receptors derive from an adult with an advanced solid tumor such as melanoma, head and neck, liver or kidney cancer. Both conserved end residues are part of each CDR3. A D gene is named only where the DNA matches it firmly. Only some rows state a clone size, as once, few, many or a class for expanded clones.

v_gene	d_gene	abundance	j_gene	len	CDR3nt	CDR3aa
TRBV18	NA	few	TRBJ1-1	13	TGTGCCAGCTCATTAATTCGGGACACTGAAGCTTTCTTT	CASSLIRDTEAFF
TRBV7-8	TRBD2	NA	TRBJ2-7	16	TGTGCCAGCAGCTTAAACGCACCAGCGGGGACCTACGAGCAGTACTTC	CASSLNAPAGTYEQYF
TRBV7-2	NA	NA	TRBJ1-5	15	TGTGCCAGCAGCTTAGAACGGCTGAGCAATCAGCCCCAGCATTTT	CASSLERLSNQPQHF
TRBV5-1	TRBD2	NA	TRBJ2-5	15	TGCGCCAGCAGCATAGGACTAGCGGGAGTTGAGACCCAGTACTTC	CASSIGLAGVETQYF
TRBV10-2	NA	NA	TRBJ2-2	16	NA	CASSDLGGFGAGELFF
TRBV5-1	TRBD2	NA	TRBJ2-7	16	TGCGCCAGCAGCCCATCTGGTGCAGCGGGAGTACGCGAGCAGTACTTC	CASSPSGAAGVREQYF
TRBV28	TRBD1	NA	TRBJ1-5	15	TGTGCCACTTTCCCACGGGGCAGGGGGAAAGATCCCCAGCATTTT	CATFPRGRGKDPQHF
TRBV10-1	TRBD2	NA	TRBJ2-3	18	TGCGCCAGCAGTGAGTCGTTGGTAGCGGGAAGAAGCACAGATACGCAGTATTTT	CASSESLVAGRSTDTQYF
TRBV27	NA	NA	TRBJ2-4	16	TGTGCCAGCAGTTTATCTCTGGGGGCGGCCAAAAACATTCAGTACTTC	CASSLSLGAAKNIQYF
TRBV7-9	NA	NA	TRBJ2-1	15	TGTGCCAGCATGGCTGTACGCGGGTCCTACAATGAGCAGTTCTTC	CASMAVRGSYNEQFF
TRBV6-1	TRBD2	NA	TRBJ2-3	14	TGTGCCAGTCGTTCCAGCGGGAGACCAGATACGCAGTATTTT	CASRSSGRPDTQYF
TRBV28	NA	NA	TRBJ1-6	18	TGTGCCAGCAGCTCACACGGGCGACTTCGGTCCTATAATTCACCCCTCCACTTT	CASSSHGRLRSYNSPLHF
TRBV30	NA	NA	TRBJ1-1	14	TGTGCCTGGAGTGTACGCAGGGGTTGGACTGAAGCTTTCTTT	CAWSVRRGWTEAFF
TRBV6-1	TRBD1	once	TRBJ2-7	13	TGTGCCAGCAGAGGGACAGGGGCGAGAGAGCAGTACTTC	CASRGTGAREQYF
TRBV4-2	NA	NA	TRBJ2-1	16	TGTGCCAGCAGCCAGGGTTCGGGACCTAGCTACAATGAGCAGTTCTTC	CASSQGSGPSYNEQFF
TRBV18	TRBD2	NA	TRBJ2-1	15	TGTGCCAGCTCACCAGAGCGGGGCACTAACAATGAGCAGTTCTTC	CASSPERGTNNEQFF
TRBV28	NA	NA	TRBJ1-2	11	TGTGCCATCCGGACCCGGGATGGCTACACCTTC	CAIRTRDGYTF
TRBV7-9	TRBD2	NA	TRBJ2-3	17	TGTGCCAGCAGCTTAGCGGCTAGCGGGTCTGTATCTGGTACGCAGTATTTT	CASSLAASGSVSGTQYF
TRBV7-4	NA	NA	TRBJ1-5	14	TGTGCCAGCAGCTTAGTAGGGGACAATCAGCCCCAGCATTTT	CASSLVGDNQPQHF
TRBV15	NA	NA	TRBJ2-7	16	TGTGCCACCAGCAGAGTTTTATTTATTCCTCCCTACGAGCAGTACTTC	CATSRVLFIPPYEQYF
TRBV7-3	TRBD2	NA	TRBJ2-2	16	TGTGCCAGCAGCTCAGGACTAGCGGGAGGGACCGGGGAGCTGTTTTTT	CASSSGLAGGTGELFF
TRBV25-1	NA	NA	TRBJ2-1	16	TGTGCCAGCAGTTCACGGACTCTCAGCTCCTACAATGAGCAGTTCTTC	CASSSRTLSSYNEQFF
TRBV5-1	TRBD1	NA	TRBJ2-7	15	TGCGCCAGCAGCTTGGTAGGACAGGGGGCGCACGAGCAGTACTTC	CASSLVGQGAHEQYF
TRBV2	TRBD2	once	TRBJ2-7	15	TGTGCCAGCAGCGTAACTAGCGGGAGTTTATACGAGCAGTACTTC	CASSVTSGSLYEQYF
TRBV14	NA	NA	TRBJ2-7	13	TGTGCCAGCAGCCAAGTCCTGGGCGGAGAGCAGTACTTC	CASSQVLGGEQYF
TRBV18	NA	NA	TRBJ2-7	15	TGTGCCAGCTCACCAAGGCGCCAAGGAGGCCACGAGCAGTACTTC	CASSPRRQGGHEQYF
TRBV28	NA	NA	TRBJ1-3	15	TGTGCCAGCAGCTTCCCGACGGTGTCCGGAAACACCATATATTTT	CASSFPTVSGNTIYF
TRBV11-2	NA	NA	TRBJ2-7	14	TGTGCCAGCAGCTTAGGCGGCGCGGCGCGGGAGCAGTACTTC	CASSLGGAAREQYF
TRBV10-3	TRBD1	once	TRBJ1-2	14	TGTGCCATCAGGAGGGAGACAGGGGTCGATGGCTACACCTTC	CAIRRETGVDGYTF
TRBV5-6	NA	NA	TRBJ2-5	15	TGTGCCAGCAGCTTGGACCAGGGCCGGAAAGAGACCCAGTACTTC	CASSLDQGRKETQYF
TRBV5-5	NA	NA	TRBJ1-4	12	TGTGCCAGCAGATGGACTAATGAAAAACTGTTTTTT	CASRWTNEKLFF
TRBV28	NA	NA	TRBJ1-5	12	TGTGCCAGCAGACAGGGAAATCAGCCCCAGCATTTT	CASRQGNQPQHF
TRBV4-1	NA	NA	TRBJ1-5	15	TGCGCCAGCAGCCTTGACAGCTCGGGCAATCAGCCCCAGCATTTT	CASSLDSSGNQPQHF
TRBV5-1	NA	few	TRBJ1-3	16	TGCGCCAGCAGCTTCGCCCCCGGGGTTTCGAGAAACACCATATATTTT	CASSFAPGVSRNTIYF
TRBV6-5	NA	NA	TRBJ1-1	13	TGTGCCAGCCAGACAGGAATGAACACTGAAGCTTTCTTT	CASQTGMNTEAFF
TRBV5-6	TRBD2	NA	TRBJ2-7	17	TGTGCCAGCAGGGGGGGACTAGCGGGTAAGACCGCCTACGAGCAGTACTTC	CASRGGLAGKTAYEQYF
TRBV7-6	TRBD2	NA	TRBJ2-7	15	TGTGCCAGCAGCGCGGGACTAGCGGGAACCTACGAGCAGTACTTC	CASSAGLAGTYEQYF
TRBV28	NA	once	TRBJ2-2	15	TGTGCCAGCAGTTGGGCTAGGGGGTCCCCCGGGGAGCTGTTTTTT	CASSWARGSPGELFF
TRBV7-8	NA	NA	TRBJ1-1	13	TGTGCCAGCAGCTTATTGGGGGGAACTGAAGCTTTCTTT	CASSLLGGTEAFF
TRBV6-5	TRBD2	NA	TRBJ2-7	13	TGTGCCAGCAGTAGCGGGAGGGCCTACGAGCAGTACTTC	CASSSGRAYEQYF
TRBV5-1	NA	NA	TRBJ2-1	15	TGCGCCAGCAGCATAGCGGAGGGATCCTACAATGAGCAGTTCTTC	CASSIAEGSYNEQFF
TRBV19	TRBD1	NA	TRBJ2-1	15	TGTGCCAGTAGTATAGCCACAGGGGGCAGGAATGAGCAGTTCTTC	CASSIATGGRNEQFF
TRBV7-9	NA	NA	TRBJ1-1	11	TGTGCCAGCAGCGTTCGACAGGTGGCTTTCTTT	CASSVRQVAFF
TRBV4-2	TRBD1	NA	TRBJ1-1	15	TGTGCCAGCAGCCCCAAGGACAGGGAGAACACTGAAGCTTTCTTT	CASSPKDRENTEAFF
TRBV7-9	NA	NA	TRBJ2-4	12	TGTGCCAGCAGCTCACGGGCTCACATTCAGTACTTC	CASSSRAHIQYF
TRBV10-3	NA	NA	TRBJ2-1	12	TGTGCCATCAGCGTGACTAGAAACGAGCAGTTCTTC	CAISVTRNEQFF
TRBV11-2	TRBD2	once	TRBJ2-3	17	TGTGCCAGCAGCTTAGCCCCTTGGGCGGGAGTGACAGATACGCAGTATTTT	CASSLAPWAGVTDTQYF
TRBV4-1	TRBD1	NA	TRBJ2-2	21	TGCGCCAGCAGCCAAGGTTCCGGGACAGGGGCCCGGCGAGCGACTACCGGGGAGCTGTTTTTT	CASSQGSGTGARRATTGELFF
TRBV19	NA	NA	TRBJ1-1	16	TGTGCCAGTAGTATACGGACAGCCTCGCGGTGGGCTGAAGCTTTCTTT	CASSIRTASRWAEAFF
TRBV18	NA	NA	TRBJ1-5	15	TGTGCCAGCTCACAACAGGGAGAGACTTATCAGCCCCAGCATTTT	CASSQQGETYQPQHF
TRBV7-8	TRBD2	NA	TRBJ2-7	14	TGTGCCAGCAGCTCAACCAGGGACGCGGGGGTGAGTTACTTC	CASSSTRDAGVSYF
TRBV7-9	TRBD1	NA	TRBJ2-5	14	TGTGCCAGCAGCCCGTGGACAGGTCAAGAGACCCAGTACTTC	CASSPWTGQETQYF
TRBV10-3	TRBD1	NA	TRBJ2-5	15	TGTGCCACCCGATCCCGGACAGGGGGCCCCGAGACCCAGTACTTC	CATRSRTGGPETQYF
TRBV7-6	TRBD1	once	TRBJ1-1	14	TGTGCCAGCAGCATCCGGACAGGGGGCGCTGAAGCTTTCTTT	CASSIRTGGAEAFF
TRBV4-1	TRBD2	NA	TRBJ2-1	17	TGCGCCAGCAGCCAAGGTATCCTAGCGGAACTATACAATGAGCAGTTCTTC	CASSQGILAELYNEQFF
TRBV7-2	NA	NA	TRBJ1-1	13	TGTGCCAGCAGCTTCAGGGGATTTGGTGAAGCTTTCTTT	CASSFRGFGEAFF
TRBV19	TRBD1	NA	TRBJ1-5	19	TGTGCCAGTAGTATCGGACAGGGGTCCCCCTCGTATAGCAATCAGCCCCAGCATTTT	CASSIGQGSPSYSNQPQHF